The entry below describes one T cell receptor beta chain. The sample comes from a study of blood T cell repertoires in COVID-19. This table comes from immunoSEQ multiplex PCR, and its TCRdb copy is limited to in-frame clones, with some not included. Of roughly 170,000 clones in the sample, around 84% were seen once. V was pared by 0 bases and J by 4 bases, with 12 bases between. Germline V gives CDR1 LGHNA, CDR2 YNFKEQ. This CDR3 is 15 amino acids long. Source material: peripheral blood. J is TRBJ1-1 and V is TRBV4-2, with D tentatively TRBD1 (5 bases). The receptor was isolated from a woman in her fifties or sixties with COVID-19, enrolled during active disease. The CDR3 spells CASSQEGNGGTEAFF. The CDR3 DNA follows: TGTGCCAGCAGCCAAGAGGGGAACGGGGGCACTGAAGCTTTCTTT.